These 18 T cell receptor beta chains share one sample of origin, sequenced in a study of blood T cell repertoires in COVID-19. The table came from immunoSEQ multiplex PCR; TCRdb's copy has only in-frame clones and leaves some out. The sample shows more than 350,000 clones, around nine tenths of them seen only once. The sequenced material came from PBMCs or T cells enriched from blood (not recorded which). The receptors derive from a woman in her fifties or sixties who had recovered from COVID-19.

There are a few counts of this clone. The V gene is TRBV7-9, the J gene TRBJ2-4; 7 bases align to TRBD2. Germline V CDR1 and CDR2: SEHNR, FQNEAQ (reference sequence). Trimming cost V 3 bases and J 1 base; bases outside gene matches: 9. This CDR3 is built from 17 residues. The CDR3 coding sequence is TGTGCCAGCAGCTTCGGGGGGACCGGCCTGGCCAAAAACATTCAGTACTTC. Translated, it gives CASSFGGTGLAKNIQYF.

V and J are TRBV6-5 and TRBJ2-1; a weak D match, TRBD2 (5 bases). From germline, CDR1 is MNHEY and CDR2 SVGAGI. V was clipped by 6 bases and J by 11 bases, with 17 bases between them. The CDR3 spans 13 residues. This chain's CDR3 is CASSPEGRSQQFF. The CDR3 DNA reads as TGTGCCAGCAGCCCCGAGGGTCGATCACAGCAGTTCTTC.

The chain has TRBV19 and TRBJ2-5; 9 positions agree with TRBD1. V was clipped by 5 bases and J by 10 bases; unmatched bases: 8. The CDR3 contains 13 residues. Germline CDR1 is LNHDA and CDR2 is SQIVND (reference sequence). Written as DNA, the CDR3 is TGTGCCAGTAGTCCCCGGACAGGGGATGACCAGTACTTC. Its protein product is CASSPRTGDDQYF.

The rearrangement links TRBV30 to TRBJ1-1; D is unresolved. V was clipped by 5 bases and J by 10 bases, with 5 bases between them. Germline V gene sequence: CDR1 GTSNPN, CDR2 SVGIG (reference sequence). The CDR3 is 8 residues long. The CDR3 DNA reads TGTGCCTGGCTGCGAGCTTTCTTT. As protein: CAWLRAFF.

V gene TRBV15 combines with J gene TRBJ1-4; D is possibly TRBD1 (5 bases). The CDR3 is 16 amino acids. Per the germline V gene, CDR1 is LNHNV and CDR2 is YYDKDF (reference sequence). Between the trimmed V and J ends, which lost 4 bases and 4 bases, there was a span of 16 bases. CDR3 protein: CATSTKVGGNNEKLFF. CDR3 nucleotides: TGTGCCACCAGCACCAAGGTCGGGGGGAATAATGAAAAACTGTTTTTT.

CDR3: CASSSSRDLLSYNEQFF. DNA of the CDR3: TGTGCCAGCAGTTCTTCCCGGGACTTGCTCTCCTACAATGAGCAGTTCTTC. The V and J genes are TRBV7-8 and TRBJ2-1; D is possibly TRBD2 (6 bases). This CDR3 is built from 17 residues. Germline values: CDR1 SGHVS, CDR2 FQNEAQ. With 6 bases removed from V and 0 bases from J, the gap between germline ends came to 18 bases.

This clone has a count of ten or more. J is TRBJ1-1 and V is TRBV28; no clear D. V lost 0 bases to trimming and J lost 4 bases, with 6 bases between them. Looked up from germline, CDR1 is MDHEN and CDR2 is SYDVKM. This CDR3 contains 13 residues. DNA of the CDR3: TGTGCCAGCAGTTTATGGTGGAGCACTGAAGCTTTCTTT. Translating it yields CASSLWWSTEAFF.

The chain joins TRBV14 to TRBJ1-3, with D maybe TRBD1 (5 bases). The CDR3 is made up of 15 amino acids. V lost 1 base and J lost 8, with 15 bases in between. Germline-derived CDR1 and CDR2 are SGHDN and FVKESK. CDR3 DNA sequence: TGTGCCAGCAGCCAAGGGACCTCTACAGGACACACCATATATTTT. Its translation is CASSQGTSTGHTIYF.

V and J are TRBV4-2 and TRBJ1-1; D ambiguous. V was shortened by 4 bases and J by 0 bases, with 15 bases between the two germline ends. The CDR3 length is 16 residues. Germline V lookup: CDR1 LGHNA, CDR2 YNFKEQ. The CDR3 DNA is TGTGCCAGCAGCCGCAACTCTCGGGAAATGAACACTGAAGCTTTCTTT. It translates to CASSRNSREMNTEAFF.

The chain couples TRBV15 to TRBJ2-7, with 12 positions matching TRBD2. Losses at the gene ends were 3 bases for V and 2 bases for J; bases not matched to a gene: 5. This CDR3 comprises 16 residues. Germline lookup yields CDR1 LNHNV and CDR2 YYDKDF (reference sequence). DNA of the CDR3: TGTGCCACCAGCAGTAAACTAGCGGGGGGAACCTACGAGCAGTACTTC. It yields the protein CATSSKLAGGTYEQYF.

This clone has just a few counts. The rearrangement links TRBV6-1 to TRBJ1-6, with a tentative D call TRBD1 (5 bases). The V end was cut by 1 base, the J end by 8 bases, with 6 bases between. The CDR3 consists of 13 residues. The germline CDR1 and CDR2 sequences are MNHNS and SASEGT. In DNA, the CDR3 is TGTGCCAGCAGTGAAGTCAGGGATTCACCCCTCCACTTT. This translates into CASSEVRDSPLHF.

This clone was recorded a few times. The V call is TRBV7-9, the J call TRBJ1-5, with 10 bases fitting TRBD1. This CDR3 contains 18 residues. Trimming at V came to 3 bases and at J to 4 bases, leaving 12 bases not matched to a gene. Germline V gene lookup returns CDR1 SEHNR and CDR2 FQNEAQ (reference sequence). The CDR3 loop is CASSFGDRGEGRNQPQHF. Here the CDR3 DNA reads TGTGCCAGCAGCTTCGGGGACAGGGGCGAAGGTAGGAATCAGCCCCAGCATTTT.

The CDR3 region has the DNA TGTGCCAGCAGTTTACTGGGGCCTGAGGAGACCCAGTACTTC. Encoded protein: CASSLLGPEETQYF. The chain carries TRBV27 and TRBJ2-5; perhaps TRBD1 as D (5 bases). The V and J ends lost 2 bases and 5 bases respectively, with 12 bases between them. This CDR3 has 14 amino acids. Germline CDR1 is MNHEY and CDR2 is SMNVEV (reference sequence).

The CDR3 spells CASSPSRGGNTEAFF. For the CDR3, the DNA is TGTGCCAGCTCACCTTCCAGGGGTGGCAACACTGAAGCTTTCTTT. The J gene is TRBJ1-1, the V gene TRBV18; perhaps TRBD1 as D (6 bases). The V gene's germline CDR1 is KGHSH and CDR2 LQKENI. This CDR3 contains 15 residues. V lost 3 bases, J lost 2 bases, and 13 bases lay in between.

The chain combines TRBV5-3 with TRBJ1-5; D is perhaps TRBD1 (6 bases). TRBV5-3 is identified as an open reading frame with a role that is uncertain. The CDR3 has 16 amino acids. Trimming took 2 bases from V and 5 from J, leaving 17 bases between them. The CDR3 loop is CARSLQDRSLYQPQHF. The CDR3 DNA reads as TGTGCCAGAAGCTTACAAGACAGGTCCCTATATCAGCCCCAGCATTTT.

This clone has a single count. The chain uses TRBV19 and TRBJ1-1; D is possibly TRBD1 (5 bases). Per germline, CDR1 LNHDA and CDR2 SQIVND (reference sequence). V shed 0 bases and J shed 4 bases, with 12 bases lying between them. The CDR3 runs to 15 residues. CDR3 loop: CASSIDGGVGTEAFF. CDR3 bases: TGTGCCAGTAGTATAGACGGAGGGGTTGGCACTGAAGCTTTCTTT. The whole variable domain, remainder taken from reference TRBV19 and TRBJ1-1, is DGGITQSPKYLFRKEGQNVTLSCEQNLNHDAMYWYRQDPGQGLRLIYYSQIVNDFQKGDIAEGYSVSREKKESFPLTVTSAQKNPTAFYLCASSIDGGVGTEAFFGQGTRLTVV.

The V and J genes are TRBV11-2 and TRBJ1-4; D perhaps matches TRBD1 (6 bases). V lost 0 bases to trimming and J lost 12 bases, with 20 bases between them. The CDR3 is 16 residues long. Germline loops: CDR1 SGHAT, CDR2 FQNNGV. This CDR3 reads CASSLDPAGARLELFF. The DNA of the CDR3 is TGTGCCAGCAGCTTAGATCCGGCAGGGGCCCGTTTGGAACTGTTTTTT.

V and J are TRBV28 and TRBJ1-5, with D tentatively TRBD1 (5 bases). V shed 5 bases and J shed 0 bases, with 17 bases lying between them. The germline V gene has CDR1 MDHEN and CDR2 SYDVKM. The CDR3 has 17 amino acids. The CDR3 nucleotides read TGTGCCAGCAGTCCGCCCGGTCTGACAGATAGCAATCAGCCCCAGCATTTT. Its translation is CASSPPGLTDSNQPQHF.